This T cell receptor (beta chain) was identified during a study of Graves' ophthalmopathy and Graves' hyperthyroidism (dated by TCRdb to 2016 to 2019). In the study overall: Peripheral blood samples were taken at the time of initial diagnosis, before any treatment was given. The study used TCR beta repertoire signatures to distinguish Graves' ophthalmopathy from Graves' hyperthyroidism and to predict progression to ophthalmopathy. In total, around 130 blood samples were TCR-sequenced: 40 to 45 ophthalmopathy, some 72 hyperthyroidism and about 17 hyperthyroidism-to-ophthalmopathy patients. To explore V-J signatures distinguishing ophthalmopathy from hyperthyroidism, a discovery set of around 100 patients (around 44 ophthalmopathy, some 57 stable hyperthyroidism) was enrolled. An independent validation cohort comprised around 20 hyperthyroidism patients and 15 to 17 patients who later progressed from hyperthyroidism to ophthalmopathy. In six or seven hyperthyroidism patients, the T-cell repertoires found in thyroid tissue were compared with those found in blood. After sampling, hyperthyroidism patients received methimazole starting at 30 mg daily, and ophthalmopathy patients received high-dose intravenous methylprednisolone. For training and testing, the 95 to 100 patients in the discovery cohort were randomly divided in a 7:3 ratio. What the study reported, not specific to this receptor: Sample size was not predetermined statistically, and investigators were not blinded to group allocation. Among expanded thyroid clonotypes with frequency above 0.001, most also showed up in blood, which suggests that blood repertoires may reflect the thyroid immune response. The 13-signature model separated ophthalmopathy from stable hyperthyroidism with approximately 85% sensitivity and just under 84% specificity in cross-validation, and 80%/75% in the test set. In validation, the model predicted ophthalmopathy progression with 70.59% sensitivity and about 77% specificity; roughly 11 predicted patients were CT-confirmed with GO in a median of roughly 6.8 months.

Taken from cysteine to phenylalanine, the CDR3 has 13 residues. Only the CDR3 region is kept as DNA, spanning 39 bases read in frame from base 1. The junction carries 14 bases between V and J, which are trimmed by 6 bases and 5 bases respectively. The germline V gene gives CDR1 as KGHSH and CDR2 as LQKENI. For repertoire sequencing, TCR beta CDR3 regions were amplified from RNA transcripts. A first-round RT-PCR used HTBI primers with the Qiagen OneStep RT-PCR kit, followed by a second-round multiplex PCR, size selection and purification. Sequencing of the libraries was carried out on an Illumina HiSeq2000 in paired-end mode with 100 bp reads. In the authors' own workflow: SOAPnuke was used to process the reads, throwing out any read that had adapters, had uncalled bases, had a mean Phred below 15, or lacked an exact constant-primer or identifier match. COPE v1.2.5 was used to merge the high-quality paired reads. Each unique nucleotide sequence was treated as a clonotype, and MiTCR v1.1 was used to align the clonotypes to the IMGT TRB V, D and J references. The analysis was limited to V-J combinations with a frequency above 0.0001, which together covered 98% to 99.2% of repertoires. For each V-J combination, a TCR clonal expansion and chaos score was defined as F50 clonal expansion divided by the chaos observed in the TCRdist matrix. Welch's t-statistics and random forest were used to reduce features to about a dozen V-J combinations, which were fed into a naive Bayes classifier. The Morisita-Horn index was used to measure how similar the thyroid and blood repertoires were. Using fastp trimming at Q25 and MiXCR clonotype assembly, TCRdb reanalyzed the public sequencing data and kept in-frame beta chains. Here each entry gathers all rows of one CDR3 protein and keeps the most common genes and DNA. These V and J calls are TCRdb output, not the study's own analysis. This sample comprises fewer than 600,000 distinct CDR3 sequences, under 15% of them detected only once. About 10% of the sample belongs to the ten largest clones.

The ophthalmopathy patients had moderately to severely active disease, with a Clinical Activity Score of 3 or higher, a NOSPECS grade of 4 or higher, and a disease duration of less than 3 months. Patients with other autoimmune diseases, uncontrolled infections, pregnancy or lactation were excluded from the study. Clinical symptoms, serum thyroxine, TRAb, thyroid ultrasound and orbital computed tomography formed the basis of the diagnosis. PBMCs were isolated from around 10 ml of fresh peripheral blood by Ficoll-Paque density gradient centrifugation. Total RNA was extracted with Trizol reagent and quality-checked on an Agilent 2100 Bioanalyzer. With regard to this clonotype: This receptor's antigen is unknown. It has no much larger one-base neighbor in the sample; base qualities were not kept.

The sequence derives from a woman aged 25 to 39 with Graves' ophthalmopathy. Donor details come from another sample of the same person, matched by shared clones. The V gene is TRBV18 and the J gene is TRBJ2-7; possibly the D gene is TRBD2, per 6 matching bases. Sequenced sample: blood. The nucleotide sequence reads TGTGCCAGCTCGTCCGGGACTGAAAACGAGCAGTACTTC. This is translated as CASSSGTENEQYF.